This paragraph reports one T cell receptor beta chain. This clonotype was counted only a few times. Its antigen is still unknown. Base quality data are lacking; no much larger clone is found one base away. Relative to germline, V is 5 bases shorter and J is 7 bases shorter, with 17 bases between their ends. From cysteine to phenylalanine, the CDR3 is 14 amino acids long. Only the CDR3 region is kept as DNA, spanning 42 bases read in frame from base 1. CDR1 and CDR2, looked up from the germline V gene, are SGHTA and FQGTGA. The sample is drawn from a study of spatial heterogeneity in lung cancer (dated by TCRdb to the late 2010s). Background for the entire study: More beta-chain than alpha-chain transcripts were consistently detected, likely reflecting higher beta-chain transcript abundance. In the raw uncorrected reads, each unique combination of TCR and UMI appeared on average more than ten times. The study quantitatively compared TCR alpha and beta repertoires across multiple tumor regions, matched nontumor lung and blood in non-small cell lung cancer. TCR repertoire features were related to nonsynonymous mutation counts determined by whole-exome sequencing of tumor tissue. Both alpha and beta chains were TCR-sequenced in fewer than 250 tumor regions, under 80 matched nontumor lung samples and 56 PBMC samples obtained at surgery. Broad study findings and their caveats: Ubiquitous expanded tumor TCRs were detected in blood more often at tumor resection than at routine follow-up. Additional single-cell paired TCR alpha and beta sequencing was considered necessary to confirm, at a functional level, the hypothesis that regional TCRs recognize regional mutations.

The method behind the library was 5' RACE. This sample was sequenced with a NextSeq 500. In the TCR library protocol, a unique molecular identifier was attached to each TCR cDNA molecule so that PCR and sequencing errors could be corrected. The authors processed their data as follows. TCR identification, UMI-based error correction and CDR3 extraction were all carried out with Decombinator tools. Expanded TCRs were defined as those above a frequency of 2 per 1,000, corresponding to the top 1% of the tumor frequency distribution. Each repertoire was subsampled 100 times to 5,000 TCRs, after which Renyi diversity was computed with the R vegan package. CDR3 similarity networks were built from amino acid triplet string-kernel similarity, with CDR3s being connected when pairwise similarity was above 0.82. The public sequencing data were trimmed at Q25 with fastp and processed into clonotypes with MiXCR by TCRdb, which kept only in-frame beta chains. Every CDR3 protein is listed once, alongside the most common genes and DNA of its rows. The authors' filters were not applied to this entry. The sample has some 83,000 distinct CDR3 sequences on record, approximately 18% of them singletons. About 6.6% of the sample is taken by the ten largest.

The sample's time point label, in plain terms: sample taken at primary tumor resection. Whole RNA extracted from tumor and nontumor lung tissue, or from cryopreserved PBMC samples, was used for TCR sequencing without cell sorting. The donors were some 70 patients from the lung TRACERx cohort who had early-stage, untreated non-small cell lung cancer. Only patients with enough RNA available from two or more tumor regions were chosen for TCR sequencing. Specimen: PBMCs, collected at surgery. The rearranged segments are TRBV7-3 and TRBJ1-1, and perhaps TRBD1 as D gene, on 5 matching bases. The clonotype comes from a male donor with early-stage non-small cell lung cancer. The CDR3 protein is CASSPRRAFLEAFF. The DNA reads TGTGCCAGCAGCCCCCGCAGGGCCTTTCTTGAAGCTTTCTTT.